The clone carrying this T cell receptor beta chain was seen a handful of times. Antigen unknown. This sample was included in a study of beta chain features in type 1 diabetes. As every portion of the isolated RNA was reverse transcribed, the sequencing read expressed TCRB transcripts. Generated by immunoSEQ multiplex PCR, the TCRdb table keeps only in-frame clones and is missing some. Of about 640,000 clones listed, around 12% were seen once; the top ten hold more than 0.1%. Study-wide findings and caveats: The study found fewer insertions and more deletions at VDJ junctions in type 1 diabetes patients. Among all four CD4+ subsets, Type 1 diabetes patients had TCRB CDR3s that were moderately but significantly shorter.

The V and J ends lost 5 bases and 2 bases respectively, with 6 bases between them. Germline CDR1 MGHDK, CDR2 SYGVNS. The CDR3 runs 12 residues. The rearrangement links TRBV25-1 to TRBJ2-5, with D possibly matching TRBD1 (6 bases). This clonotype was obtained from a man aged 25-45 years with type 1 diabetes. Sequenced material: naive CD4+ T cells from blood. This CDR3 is CASSRGQETQYF. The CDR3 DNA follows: TGTGCCAGCAGTAGGGGGCAAGAGACCCAGTACTTC. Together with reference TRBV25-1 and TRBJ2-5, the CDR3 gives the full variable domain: EADIYQTPRYLVIGTGKKITLECSQTMGHDKMYWYQQDPGMELHLIHYSYGVNSTEKGDLSSESTVSRIRTEHFPLTLESARPSHTSQYLCASSRGQETQYFGPGTRLLVL.